This T cell receptor (beta chain) appears in the sequencing data of a study of CD8 T cells in ankylosing spondylitis. Study-level points and caveats: Past research had described some motif variants in reactive arthritis synovial fluid and blood. Fewer than 10 highly homologous variants formed a TCR beta motif that appeared characteristic of ankylosing spondylitis blood. Disease-linked clones displayed a CD8+ phenotype and appeared relatively rarely in peripheral blood.

About this clonotype itself: Its cognate antigen is unknown.

Making use of molecular barcodes, quantitative 5'-RACE generated TCR beta libraries. TCRdb called the 5' RACE reads again in MiXCR, with one record for every CDR3 protein. The top ten clones hold roughly a third of a sample with 100,000 to 150,000 distinct CDR3 sequences, about 15% of them seen once. The length of the CDR3 is 13 residues. Germline CDR1 reads SGDLS; CDR2 reads YYNGEE. Trimming cost V 0 bases and J 2 bases, with 4 bases left between them. Sequences were obtained from blood, either unsorted or a sorted T cell fraction (not recorded which). The sequence derives from a male donor with ankylosing spondylitis. The chain carries TRBV9 and TRBJ2-3, with unresolved D. The CDR3 DNA is TGTGCCAGCAGCGTAGGACACACAGATACGCAGTATTTT. As protein: CASSVGHTDTQYF. Variable domain in full (rest from reference TRBV9 and TRBJ2-3): DSGVTQTPKHLITATGQRVTLRCSPRSGDLSVYWYQQSLDQGLQFLIQYYNGEERAKGNILERFSAQQFPDLHSELNLSSLELGDSALYFCASSVGHTDTQYFGPGTRLTVL.